These 19 T cell receptor beta chains were all obtained from the same sample, sequenced in a study of regulatory T cells in long-lasting Graves disease (dated by TCRdb to the early 2020s). The sample's time point, from its label and the paper: newly diagnosed GD, antithyroid drugs for less than 3 months. For both TCR sequencing and RNA sequencing, RNA was extracted from PBMCs using TRIzol. Receptor amplification or capture employed multiplex PCR. The reads were generated on an Illumina HiSeq 4000. TCR beta libraries were built with iRepertoire HTBI primers and Arm-PCR amplification of CDR3 regions. Clones were called with MiXCR by TCRdb after fastp trimmed the public reads at Q25, and only in-frame beta chains were retained. All rows with the same CDR3 protein become a single entry with the most common DNA and genes. The sample records approximately 440,000 distinct CDR3 sequences, roughly 16% of which are singletons. The ten top clones hold more than 10% of the sample.

This sample also belongs to another study, concerning T cells in Graves' hyperthyroidism and ophthalmopathy.

The sample here was peripheral blood mononuclear cells (PBMCs), taken at new diagnosis, from a patient treated with antithyroid drugs. Receptors originate from a man aged 35-49 years with Graves disease. Donor details come from another sample of the same person, matched by shared clones.

This clonotype was found many times. The chain is built from TRBV28 and TRBJ2-7; a possible D gene is TRBD1 (6 bases). The V end lost 5 bases, the J end lost 7 bases, and 18 bases lay between the germline ends. This CDR3 contains 14 residues. Germline CDR1 MDHEN, CDR2 SYDVKM. The CDR3 DNA reads TGTGCCAGCAGTAAACGACGGACAGTGAGGGAGCAGTACTTC. The encoded protein is CASSKRRTVREQYF.

This chain links TRBV19 with TRBJ1-1; D is possibly TRBD1 (5 bases). The CDR3 is 13 amino acids. Germline V gene sequence: CDR1 LNHDA, CDR2 SQIVND (reference sequence). Trimming took 5 bases from V and 5 from J, leaving 12 bases between them. This chain's CDR3 is CASSVLRGTEAFF. In DNA, the CDR3 is TGTGCCAGTAGTGTATTGCGGGGGACTGAAGCTTTCTTT.

The V gene is TRBV4-1, the J gene TRBJ2-1; weak D call: TRBD2 (5 bases). Trimming cost V 2 bases and J 10 bases, with 15 bases left between them. The CDR3 spans 14 residues. CDR1 and CDR2 from the germline V gene are MGHRA and YSYEKL. The CDR3 is CASSQNPSRGEQFF. The CDR3 DNA sequence: TGCGCCAGCAGCCAAAACCCTAGTCGAGGGGAGCAGTTCTTC.

This clonotype has ten or more counts. V usage is TRBV3-1 and J usage is TRBJ2-5, with a tentative D call TRBD2 (6 bases). With 2 bases removed from V and 1 base from J, the gap between germline ends came to 8 bases. Looked up from germline, CDR1 is LGHDT and CDR2 is YNNKEL (reference sequence). The CDR3 consists of 14 residues. DNA for the CDR3: TGTGCCAGCAGCCAACGGGAGTTCCAAGAGACCCAGTACTTC. Residues: CASSQREFQETQYF.

This clonotype was seen repeatedly, ten times or more. The chain recombines TRBV20-1 with TRBJ1-1, with D unclear. The length of the CDR3 is 12 residues. Germline lookup yields CDR1 DFQATT and CDR2 SNEGSKA (reference sequence). The germline V and J ends were trimmed by 1 base and 1 base, with 4 bases remaining between them. The CDR3 protein is CSARVGNTEAFF. For the CDR3, the DNA is TGCAGTGCTAGAGTAGGGAACACTGAAGCTTTCTTT.

Many counts were recorded for this clonotype. CDR3 loop: CASSATSGRAGEQFF. The CDR3 coding sequence is TGTGCCAGCAGCGCAACTAGCGGGAGGGCCGGGGAGCAGTTCTTC. The genes are TRBV13 and TRBJ2-1, with 13 nucleotides matching TRBD2. In germline, CDR1 is PRHDT, CDR2 FYEKMQ (reference sequence). This CDR3 has 15 amino acids. After removal of 5 bases from V and 10 bases from J, the junction contained 8 bases not matched to a gene.

This clonotype was counted ten times or more. The chain carries TRBV30 and TRBJ2-7; possible D gene TRBD1, 6 bases. The ends were cut back, 0 bases at V and 3 bases at J, with 12 bases in the middle. This CDR3 region has 14 residues. The germline V gene encodes CDR1 GTSNPN and CDR2 SVGIG (reference sequence). This CDR3 is CAWSVGGVGYEQYF. In nucleotides, the CDR3 is TGTGCCTGGAGTGTAGGGGGAGTAGGCTACGAGCAGTACTTC.

This clonotype was seen many times. The chain combines TRBV7-9 with TRBJ2-7; D is possibly TRBD1 (5 bases). Trimming pared 5 bases from V and 3 bases from J, leaving 11 bases between. The CDR3 contains 13 residues. Germline CDR1 is SEHNR and CDR2 is FQNEAQ (reference sequence). Written as DNA, the CDR3 is TGTGCCAGCAGCCCTACCGACAGCTACGAGCAGTACTTC. Protein sequence: CASSPTDSYEQYF.

This clonotype was seen only a few times. The chain couples TRBV6-2 or TRBV6-3 to TRBJ2-3; 10 bases fit TRBD2. Losses at the gene ends were 3 bases for V and 3 bases for J; bases not matched to a gene: 6. In germline, CDR1 is MNHEY, CDR2 SVGEGT. The CDR3 spans 16 residues. CDR3 protein: CASSYVLAGVTDTQYF. In DNA form, the CDR3 reads TGTGCCAGCAGTTATGTCCTAGCGGGAGTTACAGATACGCAGTATTTT.

In this sample, this clonotype turned up a few times. The chain carries TRBV18 and TRBJ2-7, with a possible D match to TRBD1 (8 bases). The CDR3 contains 13 residues. The germline V gene encodes CDR1 KGHSH and CDR2 LQKENI. V was clipped by 5 bases and J by 6 bases, with 14 bases between them. The CDR3: CASSGQGGFEQYF. The CDR3 DNA reads TGTGCCAGCTCAGGACAGGGAGGGTTCGAGCAGTACTTC.

This clonotype has at least ten counts. The V gene is TRBV20-1, the J gene TRBJ2-1; no firm D call. Germline-derived CDR1 and CDR2 are DFQATT and SNEGSKA (reference sequence). This CDR3 has 13 amino acids. V was cut by 1 base and J by 0 bases, with 4 bases left in between. CDR3: CSARASSYNEQFF. The CDR3 nucleotides read TGCAGTGCTAGAGCTAGCTCCTACAATGAGCAGTTCTTC.

At least ten counts were recorded for this clonotype. The V and J genes are TRBV7-2 and TRBJ2-5; TRBD2 matches at 10 bases. V shed 3 bases and J 5 bases; nucleotides not matched to a gene: 9. CDR1 is SGHTA and CDR2 is FQGNSA in the germline V gene. The length of the CDR3 is 16 residues. This chain's CDR3 is CASSLASSGRKETQYF. DNA for the CDR3: TGTGCCAGCAGCTTGGCGTCTAGCGGGAGAAAGGAGACCCAGTACTTC.

As for this clonotype: A read error may be the cause here, since a much bigger clone is one base away. This chain joins TRBV6-1 and TRBJ1-1, with 7 positions matching TRBD1. This CDR3 contains 15 residues. Germline trimming cut 4 bases from V and 7 bases from J; bases unmatched to any gene: 12. From germline, CDR1 is MNHNS and CDR2 SASEGT. The DNA for the CDR3 is TGTGCCAGCAGTGCGCACCAACGGGACAGCCTTGAAGCTTTCTTT. Translation: CASSAHQRDSLEAFF.

Concerning this clonotype: A single base separates this from a much larger clone, so it may be a read error. The CDR3 sequence is CASSPAGVGEQYF. In DNA form, the CDR3 reads TGTGCCAGCTCACCGGCGGGAGTGGGCGAGCAGTACTTC. The chain is built from TRBV18 and TRBJ2-7, with 7 bases lining up with TRBD2. This CDR3 comprises 13 residues. Germline CDR1 is KGHSH and CDR2 is LQKENI. J was trimmed by 6 bases and V by 3 bases; bases with no gene match: 5.

The chain links TRBV28 to TRBJ2-6; 10 bases agree with TRBD1. CDR1 and CDR2 (germline): MDHEN, SYDVKM. The CDR3 covers 16 residues. V lost 6 bases to trimming and J lost 2 bases; unmatched junction nucleotides: 4. CDR3 protein: CASRQTGGAGANVLTF. The CDR3 bases are TGTGCCAGCAGGCAGACAGGGGGCGCTGGGGCCAACGTCCTGACTTTC.

The chain employs TRBV12-3 or TRBV12-4 and TRBJ2-7, with 10 nucleotides matching TRBD2. With V trimmed by 5 bases and J by 12 bases, 4 bases remained unmatched. CDR3 length: 11 amino acids. The CDR3 region has the DNA TGTGCCAGCAGTAGCGGGAGGGTACCGTACTTC. Its translation is CASSSGRVPYF.

This clonotype showed up just a few times. One base away lies a much larger clone, so this may be a sequencing read error. The chain employs TRBV7-9 and TRBJ2-7, with TRBD2 as a possible D gene (5 bases). CDR3 size: 13 residues. Germline values: CDR1 SEHNR, CDR2 FQNEAQ (reference sequence). The V end was cut by 5 bases, the J end by 2 bases, with 10 bases between. This CDR3 reads CASSRTGTYEQYF. In DNA, the CDR3 is TGTGCCAGCAGCCGGACGGGAACCTACGAGCAGTACTTC.

This clonotype was counted many times. V and J are TRBV6-1 and TRBJ2-7, with 10 bases lining up with TRBD1. V trimming: 7 bases; J trimming: 6 bases; junction bases outside the gene matches: 15. This CDR3 is 16 amino acids long. Per germline, CDR1 MNHNS and CDR2 SASEGT. CDR3 coding DNA: TGTGCCAGCACTTCGAGAGTGACAGGGGGCAGGGGCGAGCAGTACTTC. It encodes CASTSRVTGGRGEQYF.

This clonotype has ten or more counts. The chain links TRBV4-1 to TRBJ1-1; D possibly corresponds to TRBD1 (5 bases). Between the trimmed V and J ends, which lost 1 base and 5 bases, there was a span of 11 bases. The CDR3 runs to 14 residues. Germline V lookup: CDR1 MGHRA, CDR2 YSYEKL. The CDR3 bases are TGCGCCAGCAGCCAAGCCGGGAGGGGAACTGAAGCTTTCTTT. Protein sequence: CASSQAGRGTEAFF.